The next 4 T cell receptor beta chains were all read from a single sample in a study of T cell repertoires in cytomegalovirus infection. Via MiXCR, TCRdb re-called the reads, giving one row per CDR3 protein. The sample records about 680,000 distinct CDR3 sequences, about 24% being singletons. Sequenced input: CD8+ T cells from PBMCs. The receptors stem from a human donor in good health (CMV status not recorded). Some clones in this sample may be carry-over from other donors' samples.

The CDR3 loop reads CSVWGRGKAGELFF. The CDR3 nucleotides read TGCAGCGTTTGGGGCAGGGGGAAGGCCGGGGAGCTGTTTTTT. This chain uses TRBV29-1 with TRBJ2-2, with TRBD1 matching over 7 bases. CDR1 SQVTM and CDR2 ANQGSEA come from the germline V gene. The CDR3 extends over 14 amino acids. Unmatched junction bases numbered 9, after V lost 5 bases and J lost 6 bases.

This clonotype has more than one count but fewer than ten. J is TRBJ1-5 and V is TRBV20-1; D is uncertain. From germline, CDR1 is DFQATT and CDR2 SNEGSKA (reference sequence). The CDR3 runs to 15 residues. Trimming pared 2 bases from V and 7 bases from J, leaving 18 bases between. This chain's CDR3 is CSARTTQRGGQPQHF. In DNA, the CDR3 is TGCAGTGCTAGAACAACTCAACGCGGCGGACAGCCCCAGCATTTT.

In this sample, this clonotype turned up a few times. The chain couples TRBV6-4 to TRBJ2-2; D is ambiguous. Trimming pared 0 bases from V and 6 bases from J, leaving 5 bases between. The CDR3 runs to 13 residues. Germline V gives CDR1 MRHNA, CDR2 SNTAGT. CDR3 protein: CASSDSQAGELFF. As DNA, the CDR3 is TGTGCCAGCAGTGACTCGCAGGCCGGGGAGCTGTTTTTT.

In this sample, this clonotype turned up a few times. The J gene is TRBJ2-1, the V gene TRBV4-1, with 9 bases aligning to TRBD1. This CDR3 comprises 15 residues. Germline V gene lookup returns CDR1 MGHRA and CDR2 YSYEKL. The V gene end was trimmed by 4 bases and the J gene end by 4 bases; junction bases not matched to a gene: 5. Here the CDR3 reads CASSLDRGDYNEQFF. Written as DNA, the CDR3 is TGCGCCAGCAGCCTCGACAGGGGGGATTACAATGAGCAGTTCTTC.